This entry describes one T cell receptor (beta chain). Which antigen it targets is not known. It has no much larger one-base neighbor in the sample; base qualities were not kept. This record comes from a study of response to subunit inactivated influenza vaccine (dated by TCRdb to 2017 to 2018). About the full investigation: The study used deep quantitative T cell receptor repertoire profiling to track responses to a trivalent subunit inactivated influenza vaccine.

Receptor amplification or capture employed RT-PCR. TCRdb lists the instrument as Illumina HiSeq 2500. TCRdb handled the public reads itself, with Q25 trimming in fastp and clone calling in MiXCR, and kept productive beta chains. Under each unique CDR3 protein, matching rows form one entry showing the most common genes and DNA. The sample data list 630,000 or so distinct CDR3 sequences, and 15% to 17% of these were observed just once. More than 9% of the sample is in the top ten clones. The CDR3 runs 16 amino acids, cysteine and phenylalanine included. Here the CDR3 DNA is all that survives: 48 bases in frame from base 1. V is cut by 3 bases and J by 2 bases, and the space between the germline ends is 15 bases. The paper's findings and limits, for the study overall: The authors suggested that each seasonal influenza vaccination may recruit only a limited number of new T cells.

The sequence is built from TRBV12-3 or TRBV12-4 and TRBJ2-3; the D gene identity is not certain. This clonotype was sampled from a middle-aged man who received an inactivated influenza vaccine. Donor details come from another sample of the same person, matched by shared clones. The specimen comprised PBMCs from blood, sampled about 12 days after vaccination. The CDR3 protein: CASSFGPRMYTDTQYF. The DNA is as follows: TGTGCCAGCAGTTTCGGGCCAAGGATGTACACAGATACGCAGTATTTT.